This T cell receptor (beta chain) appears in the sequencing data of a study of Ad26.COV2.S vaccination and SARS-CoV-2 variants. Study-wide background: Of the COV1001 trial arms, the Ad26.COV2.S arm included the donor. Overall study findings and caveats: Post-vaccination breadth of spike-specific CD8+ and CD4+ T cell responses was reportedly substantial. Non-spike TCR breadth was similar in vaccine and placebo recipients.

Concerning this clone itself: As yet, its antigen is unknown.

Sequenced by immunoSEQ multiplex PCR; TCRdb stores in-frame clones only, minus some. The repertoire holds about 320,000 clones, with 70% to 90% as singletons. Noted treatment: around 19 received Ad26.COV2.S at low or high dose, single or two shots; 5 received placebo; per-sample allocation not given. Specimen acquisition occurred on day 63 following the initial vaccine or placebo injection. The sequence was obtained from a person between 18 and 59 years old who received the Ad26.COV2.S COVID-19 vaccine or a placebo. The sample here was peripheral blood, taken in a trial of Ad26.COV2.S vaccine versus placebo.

CDR3 region: CASSVELGTGANVLTF. CDR3 nucleotide sequence: TGTGCCAGCAGCGTAGAGTTGGGTACTGGGGCCAACGTCCTGACTTTC. The chain couples TRBV9 to TRBJ2-6; D gene uncertain. Germline CDR1 is SGDLS and CDR2 is YYNGEE. The CDR3 covers 16 residues. V was clipped by 0 bases and J by 2 bases, with 9 bases between them.